The rows below give T cell receptor beta chains drawn from one sample of a study of T cells in Graves' hyperthyroidism and ophthalmopathy. TCRdb analysed the multiplex PCR reads with MiXCR anew, one entry per CDR3 protein. The top ten clones hold around a third of a sample with hundreds of thousands of distinct CDR3 sequences, around 21% of them seen once. The sample was blood. The source is a man in his thirties or forties with Graves' ophthalmopathy. Each CDR3 is given with its conserved first and last residue. D genes are given only for firm matches. Clone size is shown for a subset of rows, as once, few, many or a class of expanded clone.

clone_size	v_call	d_call	j_call	cdr3_length	cdr3_nt	cdr3_aa
many	TRBV7-2	TRBD1	TRBJ2-5	12	TGTGCCAGCAGCCCTTACACAGGGGGTCAGTACTTC	CASSPYTGGQYF
few	TRBV30	-	TRBJ1-1	14	TGTGCCTGGAGAGTAAGGCCCATCGAGGGTGAAGCTTTCTTT	CAWRVRPIEGEAFF
-	TRBV6-1	TRBD1	TRBJ1-5	14	TGTGCCAGCAGCCAGGGGGCCCTTAATCAGCCCCAGCATTTT	CASSQGALNQPQHF
many	TRBV28	-	TRBJ2-1	15	TGTGCCAGCAGTTTATACAGGATATCCTACAATGAGCAGTTCTTC	CASSLYRISYNEQFF
few	TRBV5-4	TRBD2	TRBJ2-2	13	TGTGCCAGCAGCTCCCTAGCGGCAGGGGAGCTGTTTTTT	CASSSLAAGELFF
-	TRBV27	-	TRBJ2-7	13	TGTGCCAGCAGTTCCGCCGACGGCTACGAGCAGTACTTC	CASSSADGYEQYF
few	TRBV2	-	TRBJ2-6	15	TGTGCCAGCAGTGCAGTGGGGACGGGGGCCAACGTCCTGACTTTC	CASSAVGTGANVLTF
-	TRBV20-1	-	TRBJ1-1	15	TGCAGTGCTAGAGACTCCGGGACGGCTAACACTGGAGCTTTCTTT	CSARDSGTANTGAFF
many	TRBV14	TRBD1	TRBJ1-2	15	TGTGCCAGCAGCCTCGACCGACAGGGAGACTATGGCTACACCTTC	CASSLDRQGDYGYTF
-	TRBV29-1	-	TRBJ2-7	13	TGCAGCGTTGGCCGTTGGAGTGGAGTGGAGCAGTACTTC	CSVGRWSGVEQYF
many	TRBV28	-	TRBJ2-7	14	TGTGCCAGCAGTTTGGTAGGGAACTCCTACGAGCAGTACTTC	CASSLVGNSYEQYF
-	TRBV11-2	TRBD1	TRBJ1-3	18	TGTGCCAGCAGCTTCCCGGGACAGGGAAGAATCTCTGGAAACACCATATATTTT	CASSFPGQGRISGNTIYF
few	TRBV19	-	TRBJ2-6	13	TGTGCCAGTAGTATCGTGGGGGCCAACGTCCTGACTTTC	CASSIVGANVLTF
many	TRBV6-1	-	TRBJ2-5	14	TGTGCCAGCAGTGAAGCTTCGGGATGGGAGACCCAGTACTTC	CASSEASGWETQYF
-	TRBV12-3/TRBV12-4	-	TRBJ1-2	15	TGTGCCAGCAGTGACACTCGGGCCTCGGTCGGTGGCTACACCTTC	CASSDTRASVGGYTF
-	TRBV28	-	TRBJ1-6	13	TGTGCCAGCAAAGGACCAGTCTATTCACCCCTCCACTTT	CASKGPVYSPLHF
many	TRBV20-1	TRBD2	TRBJ2-2	14	TGCAGTGCTAGAGGCGGGAGGGCCACCGGGGAGCTGTTTTTT	CSARGGRATGELFF
many	TRBV5-1	TRBD1	TRBJ2-7	15	TGCGCCAGCAGCACCACAGGGGGTGGCTCCTACGAGCAGTACTTC	CASSTTGGGSYEQYF
few	TRBV12-3/TRBV12-4	-	TRBJ1-2	16	TGTGCCAGCAGCTCTTGGACGGCCGTAATTAACTATGGCTACACCTTC	CASSSWTAVINYGYTF
-	TRBV2	-	TRBJ2-3	15	TGTGCCAGCAACCCTCAGGGCCTAAACACAGATACGCAGTATTTT	CASNPQGLNTDTQYF
few	TRBV10-1	TRBD1	TRBJ2-3	14	TGCGCCAGCAGTGAAGAGGGGGCAGGAGATACGCAGTATTTT	CASSEEGAGDTQYF
-	TRBV20-1	-	TRBJ1-3	16	TGCAGTGCTAGAGACGTGACGGAGAGCTCTGGAAACACCATATATTTT	CSARDVTESSGNTIYF
many	TRBV12-3/TRBV12-4	-	TRBJ2-7	11	TGTGCCAGCAGTTTGAGACACGAGCAGTACTTC	CASSLRHEQYF
few	TRBV3-1	-	TRBJ2-3	16	TGTGCCAGCAGCCAAGGCGAACTAGCTAGCACAGATACGCAGTATTTT	CASSQGELASTDTQYF
few	TRBV10-3	-	TRBJ1-5	15	TGTGCCATCAGTGAGTCGGAGCCCGCTTATCAGCCCCAGCATTTT	CAISESEPAYQPQHF
-	TRBV4-2	-	TRBJ1-3	15	TGTGCCAGCAGCCAAGAGAAGGGGAATGGAAACACCATATATTTT	CASSQEKGNGNTIYF
many	TRBV4-1	-	TRBJ2-7	16	TGCGCCAGCAGCCGGGCAGGGGAAATAGGCTCCTACGAGCAGTACTTC	CASSRAGEIGSYEQYF
-	TRBV6-2/TRBV6-3	TRBD2	TRBJ2-1	13	TGTGCCAGCACCCTAGCGGGGGGTTTTGAGCAGTTCTTC	CASTLAGGFEQFF
-	TRBV28	-	TRBJ2-4	15	TGTGCCAGCAGTGCTACGTCAGGGGTGGGAAACATTCAGTACTTC	CASSATSGVGNIQYF
few	TRBV5-1	-	TRBJ1-3	15	TGCGCCAGCAGCCTGGAGGTGGGGACTGGAAACACCATATATTTT	CASSLEVGTGNTIYF
-	TRBV24-1	TRBD2	TRBJ2-2	15	TGTGCCACCAGCCCTGGACTAGCGGGAGCCGGGGAGCTGTTTTTT	CATSPGLAGAGELFF
-	TRBV12-3/TRBV12-4	TRBD2	TRBJ2-5	16	TGTGCCAGCAGTTTTTCCCCAGCGGGGTTGGGAGAGACCCAGTACTTC	CASSFSPAGLGETQYF
few	TRBV7-7	-	TRBJ2-5	15	TGTGCTAGCAGCCTCCGGGACTCCCCGGCGGAGACCCAGTACTTC	CASSLRDSPAETQYF
few	TRBV18	-	TRBJ2-2	15	TGTGCCAGCTCACCGTTCGAAGGGAGTTCGGGGGAGCTGTTTTTT	CASSPFEGSSGELFF
-	TRBV29-1	TRBD2	TRBJ2-7	12	TGCAGCGTGATCCTAGCGGGAGCCGAGCAGTACTTC	CSVILAGAEQYF
-	TRBV28	-	TRBJ2-6	15	TGTGCCAGCAGTTTAACGGGTCCGGAGGCCAACGTCCTGACTTTC	CASSLTGPEANVLTF
few	TRBV28	-	TRBJ2-6	13	TGTGCCAGCGCAGAGGACTTCTTCAACGTCCTGACTTTC	CASAEDFFNVLTF
-	TRBV4-3	-	TRBJ2-5	16	TGCGCCAGCAGCCAAGTCGGTAGCGGCATACAAGAGACCCAGTACTTC	CASSQVGSGIQETQYF
few	TRBV20-1	-	TRBJ2-5	16	TGCAGTGCTAGAGATGCCCTAGGACATGCCCAAGAGACCCAGTACTTC	CSARDALGHAQETQYF
few	TRBV7-2	-	TRBJ2-1	9	TGTGCCAGCAGCTTGTCGCAGTTCTTC	CASSLSQFF
many	TRBV7-2	TRBD1	TRBJ1-2	15	TGTGCCAGCAGCCGTACGGGACAGACAAACTATGGCTACACCTTC	CASSRTGQTNYGYTF
-	TRBV24-1	-	TRBJ2-3	15	TGTGCCACCAGTGATTTACGGGATCTCACAGATACGCAGTATTTT	CATSDLRDLTDTQYF
-	TRBV6-1	-	TRBJ1-4	15	TGTGCCAGCAGCTTTGGACGCTCAACTTATGAAAAACTGTTTTTT	CASSFGRSTYEKLFF
-	TRBV19	TRBD2	TRBJ2-3	15	TGTGCCAGTAGCGGACTAGCCTCAAAGACAGATACGCAGTATTTT	CASSGLASKTDTQYF
many	TRBV28	TRBD1	TRBJ2-3	14	TGTGCCAGCAGTGTGACAGGGGCCACAGATACGCAGTATTTT	CASSVTGATDTQYF
many	TRBV5-1	-	TRBJ2-1	13	TGCGCCAGCAGCTTGGACGGGCGCAATGAGCAGTTCTTC	CASSLDGRNEQFF
many	TRBV30	-	TRBJ1-3	11	TGTGCCTGGGCATTGGGGAACACCATATATTTT	CAWALGNTIYF
-	TRBV6-1	-	TRBJ1-1	15	TGTGCCAGCAGCCCTTGGCGGGGGGCTAGCACTGAAGCTTTCTTT	CASSPWRGASTEAFF
many	TRBV28	TRBD1	TRBJ1-2	13	TGTGCCAGCAGTCCGGGACAGGGGTATGGCTACACCTTC	CASSPGQGYGYTF
few	TRBV11-2	TRBD1	TRBJ1-3	15	TGTGCCAGCAGCTCGATACAGGGGACTGGAAACACCATATATTTT	CASSSIQGTGNTIYF
few	TRBV10-3	-	TRBJ2-3	16	TGTGCCATCAGGGACCTGGGACTTCGAAGCACAGATACGCAGTATTTT	CAIRDLGLRSTDTQYF
-	TRBV28	-	TRBJ1-5	14	TGTGCCGTCGGGCGGACGAATAGCAATCAGCCCCAGCATTTT	CAVGRTNSNQPQHF
-	TRBV29-1	TRBD1	TRBJ2-3	14	TGCAGCGTTGTCCCGGGACAGACTCGGGATACGCAGTATTTT	CSVVPGQTRDTQYF
many	TRBV2	-	TRBJ2-7	14	TGTGCCAGCAGTGAAGGGCCGCTTGATTGGGAGCAGTACTTC	CASSEGPLDWEQYF
many	TRBV28	TRBD1	TRBJ1-2	15	TGTGCCAGCAGTTCTGGGACAGGGGGCGACTATGGCTACACCTTC	CASSSGTGGDYGYTF